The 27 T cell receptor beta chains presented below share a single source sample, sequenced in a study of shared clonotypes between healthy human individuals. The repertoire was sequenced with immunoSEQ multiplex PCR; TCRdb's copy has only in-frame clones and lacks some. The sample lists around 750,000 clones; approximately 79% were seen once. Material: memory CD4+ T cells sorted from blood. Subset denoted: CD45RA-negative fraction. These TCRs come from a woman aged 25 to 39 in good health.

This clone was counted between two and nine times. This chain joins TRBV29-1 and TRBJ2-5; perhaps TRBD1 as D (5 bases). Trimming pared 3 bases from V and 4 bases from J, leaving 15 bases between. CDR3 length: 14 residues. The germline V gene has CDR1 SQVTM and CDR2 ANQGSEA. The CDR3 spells CSVDQYSQGETQYF. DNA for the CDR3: TGCAGCGTTGATCAGTACTCCCAGGGAGAGACCCAGTACTTC.

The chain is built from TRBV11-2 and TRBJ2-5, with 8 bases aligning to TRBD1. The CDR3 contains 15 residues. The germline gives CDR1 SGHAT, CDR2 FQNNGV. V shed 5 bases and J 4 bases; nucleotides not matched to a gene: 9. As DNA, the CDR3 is TGTGCCAGCAGCCAGGGGGCCGATCGCAGAGAGACCCAGTACTTC. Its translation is CASSQGADRRETQYF.

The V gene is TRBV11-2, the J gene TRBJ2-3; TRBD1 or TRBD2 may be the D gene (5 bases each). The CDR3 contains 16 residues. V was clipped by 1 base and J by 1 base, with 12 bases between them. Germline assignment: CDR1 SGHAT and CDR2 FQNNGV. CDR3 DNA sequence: TGTGCCAGCAGCTTAGTGGGGACCAGCCGCACAGATACGCAGTATTTT. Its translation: CASSLVGTSRTDTQYF. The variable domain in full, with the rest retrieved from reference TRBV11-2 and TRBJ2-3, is EAGVAQSPRYKIIEKRQSVAFWCNPISGHATLYWYQQILGQGPKLLIQFQNNGVVDDSQLPKDRFSAERLKGVDSTLKIQPAKLEDSAVYLCASSLVGTSRTDTQYFGPGTRLTVL.

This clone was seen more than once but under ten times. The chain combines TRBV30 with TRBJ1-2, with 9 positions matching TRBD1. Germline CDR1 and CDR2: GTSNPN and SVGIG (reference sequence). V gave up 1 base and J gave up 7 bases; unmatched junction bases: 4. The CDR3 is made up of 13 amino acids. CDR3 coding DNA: TGTGCCTGGAGTGACAGGGGGCCGTCTGGCTACACCTTC. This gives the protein CAWSDRGPSGYTF.

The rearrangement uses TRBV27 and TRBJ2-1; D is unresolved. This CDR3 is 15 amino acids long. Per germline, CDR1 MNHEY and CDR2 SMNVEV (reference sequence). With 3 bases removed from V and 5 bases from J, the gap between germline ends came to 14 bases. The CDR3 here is CASSFKADRHNEQFF. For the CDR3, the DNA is TGTGCCAGCAGTTTCAAGGCAGATCGCCACAATGAGCAGTTCTTC.

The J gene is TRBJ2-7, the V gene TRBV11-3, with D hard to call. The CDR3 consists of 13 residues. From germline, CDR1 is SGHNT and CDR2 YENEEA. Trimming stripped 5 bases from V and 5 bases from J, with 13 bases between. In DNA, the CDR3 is TGTGCCAGCAGCCCAGGTAACGTCAACGAGCAGTACTTC. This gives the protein CASSPGNVNEQYF.

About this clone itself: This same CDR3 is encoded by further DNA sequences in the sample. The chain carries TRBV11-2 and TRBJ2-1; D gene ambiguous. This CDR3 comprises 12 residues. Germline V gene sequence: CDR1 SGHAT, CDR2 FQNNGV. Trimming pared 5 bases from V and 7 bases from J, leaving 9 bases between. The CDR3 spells CASSHERNEQFF. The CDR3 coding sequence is TGTGCCAGCAGCCACGAGAGGAATGAGCAGTTCTTC.

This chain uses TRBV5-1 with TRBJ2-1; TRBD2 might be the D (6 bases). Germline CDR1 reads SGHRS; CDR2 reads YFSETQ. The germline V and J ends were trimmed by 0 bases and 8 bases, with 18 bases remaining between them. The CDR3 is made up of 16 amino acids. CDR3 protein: CASSLGTSGLVDEQFF. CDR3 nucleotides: TGCGCCAGCAGCTTGGGTACGAGCGGGCTCGTCGATGAGCAGTTCTTC.

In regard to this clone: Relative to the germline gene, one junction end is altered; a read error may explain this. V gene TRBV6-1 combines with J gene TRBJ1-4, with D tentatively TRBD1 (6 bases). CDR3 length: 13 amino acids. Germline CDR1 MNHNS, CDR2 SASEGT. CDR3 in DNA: TGTGTCAGCATTCGACAGGTTAATGAAAAACTGTTTTTT. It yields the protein CVSIRQVNEKLFF.

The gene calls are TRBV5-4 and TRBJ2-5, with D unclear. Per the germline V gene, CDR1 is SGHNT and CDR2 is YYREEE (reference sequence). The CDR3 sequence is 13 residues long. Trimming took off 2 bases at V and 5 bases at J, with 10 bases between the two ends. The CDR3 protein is CASSFVGHETQYF. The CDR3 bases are TGTGCCAGCAGCTTTGTAGGCCACGAGACCCAGTACTTC.

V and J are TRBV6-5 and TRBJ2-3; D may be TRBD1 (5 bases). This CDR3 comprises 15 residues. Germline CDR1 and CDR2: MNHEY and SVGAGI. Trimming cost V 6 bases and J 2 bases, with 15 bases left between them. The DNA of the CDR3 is TGTGCCAGCAGCCGACAGCACAAACCCACAGATACGCAGTATTTT. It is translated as CASSRQHKPTDTQYF.

The CDR3: CASRIRWDTEAFF. CDR3 nucleotides: TGTGCCAGCAGGATCCGGTGGGACACTGAAGCTTTCTTT. The genes are TRBV6-5 and TRBJ1-1, with D unclear. V was clipped by 6 bases and J by 3 bases, with 11 bases between them. Germline V gene data show CDR1 as MNHEY and CDR2 as SVGAGI. This CDR3 comprises 13 residues.

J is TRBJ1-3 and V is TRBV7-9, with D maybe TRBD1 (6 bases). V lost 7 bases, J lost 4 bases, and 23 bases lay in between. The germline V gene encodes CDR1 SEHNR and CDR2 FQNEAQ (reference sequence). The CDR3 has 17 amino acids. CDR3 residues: CASNRAPGGGAGNTIYF. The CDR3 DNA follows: TGTGCCAGCAACCGGGCCCCGGGGGGGGGCGCCGGAAACACCATATATTTT. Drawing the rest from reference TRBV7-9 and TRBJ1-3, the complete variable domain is DTGVSQNPRHKITKRGQNVTFRCDPISEHNRLYWYRQTLGQGPEFLTYFQNEAQLEKSRLLSDRFSAERPKGSFSTLEIQRTEQGDSAMYLCASNRAPGGGAGNTIYFGEGSWLTVV.

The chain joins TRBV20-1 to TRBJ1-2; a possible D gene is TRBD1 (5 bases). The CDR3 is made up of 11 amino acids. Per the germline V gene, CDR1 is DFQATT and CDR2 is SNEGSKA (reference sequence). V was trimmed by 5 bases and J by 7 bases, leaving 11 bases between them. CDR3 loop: CSARTQGGYTF. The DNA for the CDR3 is TGCAGTGCTCGGACCCAGGGTGGCTACACCTTC.

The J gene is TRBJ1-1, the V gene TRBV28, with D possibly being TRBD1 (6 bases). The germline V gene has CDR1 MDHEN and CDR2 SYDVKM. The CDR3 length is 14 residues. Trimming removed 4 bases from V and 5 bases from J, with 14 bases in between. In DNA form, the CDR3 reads TGTGCCAGCAGTTCAGCCCAGGGGAAAACTGAAGCTTTCTTT. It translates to CASSSAQGKTEAFF.

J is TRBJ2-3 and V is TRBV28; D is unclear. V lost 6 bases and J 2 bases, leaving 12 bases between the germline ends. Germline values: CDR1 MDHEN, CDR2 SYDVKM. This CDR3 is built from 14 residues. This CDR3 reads CASSSLTYTDTQYF. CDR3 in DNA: TGTGCCAGCAGCTCTCTGACCTACACAGATACGCAGTATTTT.

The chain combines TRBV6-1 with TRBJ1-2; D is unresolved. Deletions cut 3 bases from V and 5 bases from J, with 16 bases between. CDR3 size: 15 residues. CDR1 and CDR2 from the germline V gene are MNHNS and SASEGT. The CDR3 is CASSDPTPSGYGYTF. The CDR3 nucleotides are TGTGCCAGCAGTGATCCTACCCCCTCCGGATATGGCTACACCTTC.

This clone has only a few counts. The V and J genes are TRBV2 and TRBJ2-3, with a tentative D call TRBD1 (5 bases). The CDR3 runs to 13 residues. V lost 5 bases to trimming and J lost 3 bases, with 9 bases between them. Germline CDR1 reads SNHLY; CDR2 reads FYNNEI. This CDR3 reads CASSIRQTDTQYF. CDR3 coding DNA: TGTGCCAGCAGTATACGACAGACAGATACGCAGTATTTT.

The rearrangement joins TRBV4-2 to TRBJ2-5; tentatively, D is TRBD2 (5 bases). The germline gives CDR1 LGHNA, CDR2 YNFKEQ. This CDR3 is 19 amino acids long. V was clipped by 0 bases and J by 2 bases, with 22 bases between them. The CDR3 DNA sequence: TGTGCCAGCAGCCAAGAAGGCCGGAGCTACGGAGGCGGACAAGAGACCCAGTACTTC. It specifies CASSQEGRSYGGGQETQYF.

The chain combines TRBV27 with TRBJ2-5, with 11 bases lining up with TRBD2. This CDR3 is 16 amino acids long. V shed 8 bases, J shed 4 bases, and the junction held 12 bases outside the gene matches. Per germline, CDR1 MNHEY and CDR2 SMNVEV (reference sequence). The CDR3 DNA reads TGTGCCAGCCGACTAGCGGGACAAACAGGTTCAGAGACCCAGTACTTC. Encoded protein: CASRLAGQTGSETQYF.

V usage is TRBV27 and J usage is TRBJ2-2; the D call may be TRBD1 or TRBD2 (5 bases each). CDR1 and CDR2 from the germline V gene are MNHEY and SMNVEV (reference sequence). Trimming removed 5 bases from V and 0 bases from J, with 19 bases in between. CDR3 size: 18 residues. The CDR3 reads CASSPWGIGRANTGELFF. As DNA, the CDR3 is TGTGCCAGCAGTCCCTGGGGGATTGGGCGGGCGAACACCGGGGAGCTGTTTTTT.

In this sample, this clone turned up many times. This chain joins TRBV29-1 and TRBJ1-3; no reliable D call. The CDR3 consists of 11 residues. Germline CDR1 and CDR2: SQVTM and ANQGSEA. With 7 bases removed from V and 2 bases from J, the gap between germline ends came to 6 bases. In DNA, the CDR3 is TGCAGCGGGTGGGCTGGAAACACCATATATTTT. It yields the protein CSGWAGNTIYF.

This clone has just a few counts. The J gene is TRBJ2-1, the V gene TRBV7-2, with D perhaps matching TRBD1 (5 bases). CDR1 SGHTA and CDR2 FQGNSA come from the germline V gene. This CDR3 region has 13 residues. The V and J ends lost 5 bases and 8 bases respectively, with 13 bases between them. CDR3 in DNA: TGTGCCAGCAGCCGCCTCGGCAGGGATGAGCAGTTCTTC. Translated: CASSRLGRDEQFF. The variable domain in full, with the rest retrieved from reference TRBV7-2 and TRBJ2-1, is GAGVSQSPSNKVTEKGKDVELRCDPISGHTALYWYRQSLGQGLEFLIYFQGNSAPDKSGLPSDRFSAERTGGSVSTLTIQRTQQEDSAVYLCASSRLGRDEQFFGPGTRLTVL.

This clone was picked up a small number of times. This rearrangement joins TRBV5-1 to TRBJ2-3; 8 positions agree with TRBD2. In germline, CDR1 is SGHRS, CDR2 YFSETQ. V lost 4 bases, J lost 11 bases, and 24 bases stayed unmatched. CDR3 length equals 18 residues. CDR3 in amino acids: CASSPARVQREPLIGQYF. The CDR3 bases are TGCGCCAGCAGCCCGGCTCGGGTCCAGCGGGAGCCCTTAATTGGGCAGTATTTT.

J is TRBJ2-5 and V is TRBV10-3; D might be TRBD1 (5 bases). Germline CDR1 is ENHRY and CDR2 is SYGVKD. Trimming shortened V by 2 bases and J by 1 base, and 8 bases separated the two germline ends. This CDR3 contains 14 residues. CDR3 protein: CAISERGPQETQYF. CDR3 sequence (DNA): TGTGCCATCAGTGAGAGGGGTCCCCAAGAGACCCAGTACTTC.

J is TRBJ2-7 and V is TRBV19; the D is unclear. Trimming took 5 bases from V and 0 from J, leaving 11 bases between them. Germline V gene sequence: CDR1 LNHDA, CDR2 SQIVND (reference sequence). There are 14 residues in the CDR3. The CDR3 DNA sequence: TGTGCCAGTAGTCCGACCCAATTCTCCTACGAGCAGTACTTC. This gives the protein CASSPTQFSYEQYF.

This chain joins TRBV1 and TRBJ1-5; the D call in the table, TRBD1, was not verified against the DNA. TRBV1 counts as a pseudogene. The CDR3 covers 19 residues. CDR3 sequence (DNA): TGCACCAGCAGCCAACTCCGGGACAGGGTCGTTGTTAGCAATCAGCCCCAGCATTTT. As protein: CTSSQLRDRVVVSNQPQHF.